This T cell receptor beta chain was recorded in a study of response to subunit inactivated influenza vaccine. Overall study results and limits: Every seasonal influenza vaccination brings in few new T cells, the authors suggested.

TCRdb passed the RT-PCR reads through MiXCR, listing each CDR3 protein once. The repertoire holds approximately 730,000 distinct CDR3 sequences, with about 14% as singletons. With respect to this clonotype: Its antigen is as yet unknown.

Sequencing was performed on PBMCs from blood, taken less than 15 days before vaccination. The sequence was collected from a man in his forties or fifties who received an inactivated influenza vaccine.

The CDR3 sequence: CATSDLAQETQYF. As DNA, the CDR3 is TGTGCCACCAGTGATTTGGCACAAGAGACCCAGTACTTC. The chain links TRBV24-1 to TRBJ2-5, with D hard to call. The CDR3 is 13 residues long. The V gene lost 0 bases and the J gene lost 2 bases, with 3 bases spanning the gap. Germline V gene data show CDR1 as KGHDR and CDR2 as SFDVKD.